Detailed here is one TCR beta chain. The CDR3 runs 16 residues. Germline CDR1 is ENHRY and CDR2 is SYGVKD. Deletions cut 0 bases from V and 1 base from J, with 10 bases between. The authors' processing: Estimated nucleated cell counts came from reference gene primer amplification. Generated by immunoSEQ multiplex PCR, the TCRdb table keeps only in-frame clones and is missing some. Clone size and the V and J calls come from that table; the DNA yielded D and trimming. The table lists a few hundred thousand clones, around 87% of them singletons, with roughly 2% in the top ten. This entry belongs to a study of blood T cell repertoires in COVID-19. Study as a whole: Acute and convalescent COVID-19 specimens originated in the United States, Italy and Spain. Sources were T cells, B-cell-depleted T cells, or PBMCs; the material itself was cDNA or gDNA.

Material for sequencing was peripheral blood. This clonotype originated in a man between 18 and 35 years old with active or convalescent COVID-19. The chain is built from TRBV10-3 and TRBJ2-1; possible D gene TRBD1, 7 bases. This chain's CDR3 is CAISESAGGSYNEQFF. CDR3 sequence (DNA): TGTGCCATCAGTGAGTCGGCAGGGGGGTCCTACAATGAGCAGTTCTTC.